These 21 T cell receptor beta chains were all obtained from the same sample, sequenced in a study of response to subunit inactivated influenza vaccine. TCRdb re-called the RT-PCR reads through MiXCR, storing one row per CDR3 protein. The sample carries 400,000 to 650,000 distinct CDR3 sequences, more than 7% recorded once. This specimen consisted of PBMCs from blood, obtained around 2 years after vaccination. These TCRs come from a man between 45 and 75 years old who received an inactivated influenza vaccine.

This clonotype was counted only a few times. In DNA, the CDR3 is TGTGCCATCAGTGAAGGGACAGGGAGTAAGCCCCAGCATTTT. It specifies CAISEGTGSKPQHF. The chain employs TRBV10-3 and TRBJ1-5; TRBD1 matches 9 bases. V was pared by 3 bases and J by 8 bases, with 5 bases of the junction left unmatched. The CDR3 is 14 residues long. CDR1 and CDR2 from the germline V gene are ENHRY and SYGVKD.

CDR3 bases: TGTGCCAGCAGTGGACAGGGGTTGGGCAATCAGCCCCAGCATTTT. It specifies CASSGQGLGNQPQHF. The genes are TRBV6-1 and TRBJ1-5; 8 bases fit TRBD1. The germline gives CDR1 MNHNS, CDR2 SASEGT. CDR3 length equals 15 residues. V lost 4 bases to trimming and J lost 2 bases; unmatched junction nucleotides: 4.

This clonotype came up many times. The CDR3 here is CSALRGETQYF. As DNA, the CDR3 is TGCAGTGCCCTGCGCGGAGAGACCCAGTACTTC. V usage is TRBV20-1 and J usage is TRBJ2-5; D uncertain. V lost 6 bases and J 4 bases, leaving 9 bases between the germline ends. The CDR3 contains 11 residues. The germline gives CDR1 DFQATT, CDR2 SNEGSKA (reference sequence).

This clonotype has a count of ten or more. This chain uses TRBV11-3 with TRBJ2-1, with TRBD1 as a possible D gene (5 bases). The CDR3 spans 13 residues. V lost 4 bases and J 6 bases, leaving 10 bases between the germline ends. CDR1 SGHNT and CDR2 YENEEA come from the germline V gene. In DNA form, the CDR3 reads TGTGCCAGCAGCTCATCTACAGGCAATGAGCAGTTCTTC. The encoded protein is CASSSSTGNEQFF.

This clonotype was counted between two and nine times. J is TRBJ2-5 and V is TRBV3-1, with 10 nucleotides matching TRBD2. The CDR3 spans 15 residues. Per germline, CDR1 LGHDT and CDR2 YNNKEL (reference sequence). J gave up 5 bases and V 4 bases, and 7 bases lay outside the gene matches. This chain's CDR3 is CASSPSGGAVETQYF. Written as DNA, the CDR3 is TGTGCCAGCAGCCCCAGCGGGGGGGCTGTGGAGACCCAGTACTTC.

The chain uses TRBV14 and TRBJ2-6; 7 bases align to TRBD1. The junction had 13 bases not matched to a gene; V was cut back by 3 bases and J by 2 bases. CDR3 length: 19 residues. Germline CDR1 and CDR2: SGHDN and FVKESK. In DNA, the CDR3 is TGTGCCAGCAGCCATATCCCTTCAGGGGGATGGACTGGGGCCAACGTCCTGACTTTC. Translated, it gives CASSHIPSGGWTGANVLTF.

In regard to this clonotype: This may be a read error: a much more frequent sequence differs by one nucleotide. The V and J genes are TRBV21-1 and TRBJ2-2; the table's D call, TRBD2, was not checked against the DNA. TRBV21-1 is shown as a pseudogene. There are 17 residues in the CDR3. CDR3 protein: CANSKNLAEYDTGELFF. Here the CDR3 DNA reads TGTGCCAACAGCAAAAACCTAGCTGAATACGACACCGGGGAGCTGTTTTTT.

This clonotype has a count of ten or more. This chain links TRBV12-3 or TRBV12-4 with TRBJ2-3, with D uncertain. The CDR3 runs 14 residues. V was shortened by 7 bases and J by 7 bases, with 18 bases between the two germline ends. The CDR3 region is CASNKTLKRYTQYF. CDR3 coding DNA: TGTGCCAGCAACAAAACTCTTAAAAGGTATACGCAGTATTTT.

This clonotype showed up many times. The V call is TRBV28, the J call TRBJ2-7, with D unclear. The CDR3 sequence is 10 residues long. Trimming took off 8 bases at V and 7 bases at J, with 9 bases between the two ends. The germline gives CDR1 MDHEN, CDR2 SYDVKM. The CDR3 is CASGFLEQYF. For the CDR3, the DNA is TGTGCCAGCGGCTTTTTAGAGCAGTACTTC.

V usage is TRBV18 and J usage is TRBJ2-7; 9 nucleotides align to TRBD1. The CDR3 covers 13 residues. Germline trimming cut 5 bases from V and 6 bases from J; bases unmatched to any gene: 5. Germline CDR1 KGHSH, CDR2 LQKENI. CDR3 in DNA: TGTGCCAGCTCATCGACAGGGGGGCGCGAGCAGTACTTC. It specifies CASSSTGGREQYF. The full variable domain, with the rest looked up from reference TRBV18 and TRBJ2-7, is NAGVMQNPRHLVRRRGQEARLRCSPMKGHSHVYWYRQLPEEGLKFMVYLQKENIIDESGMPKERFSAEFPKEGPSILRIQQVVRGDSAAYFCASSSTGGREQYFGPGTRLTVT.

The V and J genes are TRBV28 and TRBJ2-3; no clear D gene. Germline CDR1 and CDR2: MDHEN and SYDVKM. This CDR3 has 14 amino acids. The ends were cut back, 3 bases at V and 2 bases at J, with 9 bases in the middle. The CDR3 nucleotides read TGTGCCAGCAGTTTGACACTTTACACAGATACGCAGTATTTT. Its translation: CASSLTLYTDTQYF. The entire variable domain, with the rest obtained from reference TRBV28 and TRBJ2-3, is as follows: DVKVTQSSRYLVKRTGEKVFLECVQDMDHENMFWYRQDPGLGLRLIYFSYDVKMKEKGDIPEGYSVSREKKERFSLILESASTNQTSMYLCASSLTLYTDTQYFGPGTRLTVL.

The chain combines TRBV7-8 with TRBJ2-7; no firm D call. The V end lost 5 bases, the J end lost 4 bases, and 18 bases lay between the germline ends. The CDR3 contains 15 residues. Germline V lookup: CDR1 SGHVS, CDR2 FQNEAQ. The CDR3 DNA follows: TGTGCCAGCAGCCCCCGTCGGGCGAGCCTATACGAGCAGTACTTC. Translated: CASSPRRASLYEQYF. The full variable domain, completed using reference TRBV7-8 and TRBJ2-7, is GAGVSQSPRYKVAKRGQDVALRCDPISGHVSLFWYQQALGQGPEFLTYFQNEAQLDKSGLPSDRFFAERPEGSVSTLKIQRTQQEDSAVYLCASSPRRASLYEQYFGPGTRLTVT.

Ten or more counts support this clonotype. This chain connects TRBV5-1 to TRBJ2-1; perhaps TRBD1 as D (5 bases). Germline lookup yields CDR1 SGHRS and CDR2 YFSETQ. The V end was cut by 6 bases, the J end by 0 bases, with 10 bases between. There are 14 residues in the CDR3. The CDR3 protein is CASMRDSSYNEQFF. CDR3 bases: TGCGCCAGCATGCGAGACAGCTCCTACAATGAGCAGTTCTTC.

The chain combines TRBV7-8 with TRBJ2-7; D is unresolved. The germline CDR1 and CDR2 sequences are SGHVS and FQNEAQ. The CDR3 spans 14 residues. V dropped 0 bases and J dropped 2 bases, with 8 bases sitting between them. The CDR3 reads CASSLASTAYEQYF. The CDR3 coding sequence is TGTGCCAGCAGCTTAGCTAGCACCGCCTACGAGCAGTACTTC.

This chain uses TRBV11-2 with TRBJ2-6; D may correspond to TRBD1 or TRBD2 (6 bases each). CDR3 size: 18 residues. V lost 5 bases, J lost 1 base, and 18 bases lay in between. Germline CDR1 reads SGHAT; CDR2 reads FQNNGV. This chain's CDR3 is CASSPRSGEVSGANVLTF. The CDR3 DNA follows: TGTGCCAGCAGCCCCAGGTCAGGGGAGGTTTCTGGGGCCAACGTCCTGACTTTC.

The J gene is TRBJ2-5, the V gene TRBV27; D assignment may be TRBD1 or TRBD2 (6 bases each). The V end was cut by 4 bases, the J end by 4 bases, with 22 bases between. The CDR3 spans 17 residues. From germline, CDR1 is MNHEY and CDR2 SMNVEV (reference sequence). CDR3 in amino acids: CASSSQWGAGRRETQYF. For the CDR3, the DNA is TGTGCCAGCAGTTCCCAATGGGGGGCAGGGCGTCGAGAGACCCAGTACTTC.

This clonotype was seen many times. V usage is TRBV7-9 and J usage is TRBJ1-2; 11 bases line up with TRBD1. CDR1 SEHNR and CDR2 FQNEAQ come from the germline V gene (reference sequence). V shed 0 bases, J shed 7 bases, and the junction held 4 bases outside the gene matches. This CDR3 has 15 residues. CDR3 amino acids: CASSLAGQGASGYTF. The CDR3 coding sequence is TGTGCCAGCAGCTTAGCCGGACAGGGGGCGTCTGGCTACACCTTC.

This clonotype was seen a few times. The CDR3 DNA is TGTGCCAGCAGAACTAGACAGGGGGCGGTCTACGAGCAGTACTTC. Residues: CASRTRQGAVYEQYF. The genes are TRBV6-2 or TRBV6-3 and TRBJ2-7; TRBD1 matches at 10 bases. With 6 bases clipped from V and 3 bases from J, the junction kept 8 bases outside the gene matches. Germline CDR1 and CDR2: MNHEY and SVGEGT. The CDR3 runs 15 residues.

The J gene is TRBJ2-1, the V gene TRBV6-6; no clear D. The V gene's germline CDR1 is MNHNY and CDR2 SVGAGI (reference sequence). The CDR3 runs to 12 residues. The germline V and J ends were trimmed by 5 bases and 3 bases, with 5 bases remaining between them. The CDR3 sequence is CASSGIYNEQFF. The CDR3 region has the DNA TGTGCCAGCAGTGGGATCTACAATGAGCAGTTCTTC.

Ten or more counts support this clonotype. The chain is built from TRBV18 and TRBJ1-5; tentative D call: TRBD1 (5 bases). Trimming pared 6 bases from V and 2 bases from J, leaving 14 bases between. The germline gives CDR1 KGHSH, CDR2 LQKENI. CDR3 size: 15 residues. The CDR3 sequence is CASSPRDGRNQPQHF. CDR3 bases: TGTGCCAGCTCCCCTAGGGACGGGCGCAATCAGCCCCAGCATTTT. Full variable domain (remainder filled in from reference TRBV18 and TRBJ1-5): NAGVMQNPRHLVRRRGQEARLRCSPMKGHSHVYWYRQLPEEGLKFMVYLQKENIIDESGMPKERFSAEFPKEGPSILRIQQVVRGDSAAYFCASSPRDGRNQPQHFGDGTRLSIL.

This clonotype is a singleton in its sample. A clone one base away is much larger, so this may be a read error. V and J are TRBV7-9 and TRBJ1-5, with unresolved D. The V end was cut by 2 bases, the J end by 4 bases, with 6 bases between. The length of the CDR3 is 13 residues. The germline CDR1 and CDR2 sequences are SEHNR and FQNEAQ (reference sequence). For the CDR3, the DNA is TGTGCCAGCAGCTTATATCAGAATCAGCCCCAGCATTTT. Its protein product is CASSLYQNQPQHF. The complete variable domain, with remaining parts taken from reference TRBV7-9 and TRBJ1-5, reads DTGVSQNPRHKITKRGQNVTFRCDPISEHNRLYWYRQTLGQGPEFLTYFQNEAQLEKSRLLSDRFSAERPKGSFSTLEIQRTEQGDSAMYLCASSLYQNQPQHFGDGTRLSIL.